This T cell receptor beta chain was recorded in a study of molecular identifiers for immune sequencing clone quantification. In preparing bulk TCR libraries, previously described methods and listed TCR primers were used. TCRdb reanalysed the PCR reads using MiXCR and keeps one entry per CDR3 protein. The sample has approximately 100,000 distinct CDR3 sequences, roughly a third seen once. Germline V gene sequence: CDR1 PRHDT, CDR2 FYEKMQ (reference sequence). With 0 bases removed from V and 0 bases from J, the gap between germline ends came to 19 bases. The CDR3 contains 19 residues. Regarding this clonotype: Its antigen is not known.

The study's findings and limits: It was shown that clones above 20 RNA copies held over 97% of effector molecules, but under 1% in naive cells.

J is TRBJ2-3 and V is TRBV13; D is unresolved. Sample: naive CD8+ T cells from blood, with Jurkat cell RNA spiked in. Stated subset: FACS-sorted CD8+CD4-CCR7+CD45RA+ naive T cells. The sequence was obtained from a human donor in good health. Some libraries in this study had Jurkat cell RNA spiked in. As DNA, the CDR3 is TGTGCCAGCAGCTTAGGCTTTGAGACGGACCTTTCTAGCACAGATACGCAGTATTTT. This sequence encodes CASSLGFETDLSSTDTQYF.